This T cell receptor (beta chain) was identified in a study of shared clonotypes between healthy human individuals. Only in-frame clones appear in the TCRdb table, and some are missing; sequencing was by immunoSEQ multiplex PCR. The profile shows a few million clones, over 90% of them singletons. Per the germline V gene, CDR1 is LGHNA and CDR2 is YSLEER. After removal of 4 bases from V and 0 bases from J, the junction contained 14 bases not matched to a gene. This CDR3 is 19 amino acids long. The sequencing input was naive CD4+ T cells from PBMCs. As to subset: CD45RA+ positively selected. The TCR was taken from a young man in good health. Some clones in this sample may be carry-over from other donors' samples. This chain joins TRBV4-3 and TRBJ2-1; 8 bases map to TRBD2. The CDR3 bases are TGCGCCAGCAGCCGGGGACGAGCGGGAGCTATCCTCTCCTACAATGAGCAGTTCTTC. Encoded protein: CASSRGRAGAILSYNEQFF.